Described below is a single T cell receptor beta chain sequence and its context. The target antigen is unknown. The sample belongs to a study of multiple sclerosis patients with progressive multifocal leukoencephalopathy. V was clipped by 0 bases and J by 8 bases, with 11 bases between them. Germline V gives CDR1 MRHNA, CDR2 SNTAGT. The CDR3 extends over 14 amino acids. Noted time point: time of PML onset. After about 16 to 60 months on natalizumab, the natalizumab-treated patients developed PML. The study's findings and limits: Lower normalized Shannon entropy suggested reduced TRB diversity in most PML patients.

Here immunoSEQ multiplex PCR was the method, and the copy in TCRdb shows in-frame clones only, minus some. The table includes 30,000 or so clones, roughly 87% detected once. V usage is TRBV6-4 and J usage is TRBJ2-1; D might be TRBD2 (7 bases). The sequence derives from a middle-aged woman with progressive multifocal leukoencephalopathy. Sequenced material: PBMCs, taken from a patient treated with natalizumab. The CDR3 DNA sequence: TGTGCCAGCAGTGACTCGGGGGCGGGGGATGAGCAGTTCTTC. It is translated as CASSDSGAGDEQFF.